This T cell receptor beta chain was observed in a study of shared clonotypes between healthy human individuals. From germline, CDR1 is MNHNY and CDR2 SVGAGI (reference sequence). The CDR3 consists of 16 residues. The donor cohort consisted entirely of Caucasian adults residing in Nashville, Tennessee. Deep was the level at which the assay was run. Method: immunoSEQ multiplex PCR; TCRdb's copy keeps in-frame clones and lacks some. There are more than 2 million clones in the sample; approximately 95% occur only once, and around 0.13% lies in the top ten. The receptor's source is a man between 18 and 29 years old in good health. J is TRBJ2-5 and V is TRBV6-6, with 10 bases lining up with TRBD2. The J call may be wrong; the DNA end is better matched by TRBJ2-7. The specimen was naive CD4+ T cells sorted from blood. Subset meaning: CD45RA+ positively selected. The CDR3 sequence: CASSGTKAGGPNEQYF. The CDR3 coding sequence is TGTGCCAGCAGCGGGACTAAAGCGGGAGGGCCAAACGAGCAGTACTTC.